This is a list of T cell receptor beta chains from one sample in a study of identical twins. TCRdb analysed the 5' RACE reads with MiXCR anew, one entry per CDR3 protein. The profile shows 100,000 or so distinct CDR3 sequences, 5.9% of them singletons. The material sequenced was memory T cells sorted from blood. The receptors originated from a woman aged 50 to 65 in good health. Each CDR3 is given with its conserved first and last residue. The D gene is left open where the match is weak. Clone size is given for some rows only: seen once, a few or many times, or a class if the clone is expanded.

clone_size d_call j_call v_call cdr3_nt cdr3_aa
many TRBD1 TRBJ1-1 TRBV4-1 TGCGCCAGCAGCCCACAGGGGTTCCCTGAAGCTTTCTTT CASSPQGFPEAFF
many TRBD2 TRBJ2-2 TRBV6-4 TGTGCCAGCAGTGACAAAAGCGGGAGTACCGGGGAGCTGTTTTTT CASSDKSGSTGELFF
few - TRBJ1-1 TRBV19 TGTGCCAGTAAGAGTCAGGGGCTGGGCACTGAAGCTTTCTTT CASKSQGLGTEAFF
few TRBD1 TRBJ2-1 TRBV28 TGTGCCAGCAGTCAATGGGACAGGGGGGGGGATGAGCAGTTCTTC CASSQWDRGGDEQFF
medium-sized TRBD2 TRBJ2-5 TRBV10-2 TGCGCCAGCAGCCAGCGGGATGAAGAGACCCAGTACTTC CASSQRDEETQYF
few - TRBJ2-7 TRBV3-1 TGTGCCAGCAGCCAACAAGGCGGCGTCGGGCTCGAGCAGTACTTC CASSQQGGVGLEQYF
many - TRBJ1-1 TRBV12-3/TRBV12-4 TGTGCCAGCTGGGGGGAAAAGCTAGAAGCTTTCTTT CASWGEKLEAFF
few TRBD1 TRBJ1-1 TRBV4-1 TGCGCCAGCAGCCAACGTTCGACAGGGACGAATACGAACACTGAAGCTTTCTTT CASSQRSTGTNTNTEAFF
many TRBD2 TRBJ2-7 TRBV7-6 TGTGCCAGCACCGAGCGGGAGGGCTCCTACGAGCAGTACTTC CASTEREGSYEQYF
many - TRBJ2-7 TRBV5-1 TGCGCCAGCAGGCCCGACCTAGCGACCGAGCAGTACTTC CASRPDLATEQYF
many - TRBJ2-3 TRBV5-6 TGTGCCAGCAGCTTGGGTAGCGGAAGCACAGATACGCAGTATTTT CASSLGSGSTDTQYF
- - TRBJ2-3 TRBV5-1 TGCGCCAGCACCAGGGGAAGACTAACAGGGTCGGCTGGCACAGATACGCAGTATTTT CASTRGRLTGSAGTDTQYF
many - TRBJ1-5 TRBV5-1 TGCGCCAGCAGCTTATCTACCAATCAGCCCCAGCATTTT CASSLSTNQPQHF
few TRBD2 TRBJ2-3 TRBV20-1 TGCAGTGCTAGACTAGCGGGAGGAGATACGCAGTATTTT CSARLAGGDTQYF
many - TRBJ2-1 TRBV7-6 TGTGCCAGCAGTTTTGGGACGGCTGCGGAGCAGTTCTTC CASSFGTAAEQFF
many - TRBJ2-7 TRBV7-2 TGTGCCAGCAGCTTACGCCCCCTACCAGGGGACTACGAGCAGTACTTC CASSLRPLPGDYEQYF
- - TRBJ1-2 TRBV6-1 TGTGCCAGCAGTGAATTGCATGGCTACACCTTC CASSELHGYTF
medium-sized - TRBJ2-6 TRBV11-2 TGTGCCAGCAGCTTATTCGGGTCCCACGGGGCCAACGTCCTGACTTTC CASSLFGSHGANVLTF